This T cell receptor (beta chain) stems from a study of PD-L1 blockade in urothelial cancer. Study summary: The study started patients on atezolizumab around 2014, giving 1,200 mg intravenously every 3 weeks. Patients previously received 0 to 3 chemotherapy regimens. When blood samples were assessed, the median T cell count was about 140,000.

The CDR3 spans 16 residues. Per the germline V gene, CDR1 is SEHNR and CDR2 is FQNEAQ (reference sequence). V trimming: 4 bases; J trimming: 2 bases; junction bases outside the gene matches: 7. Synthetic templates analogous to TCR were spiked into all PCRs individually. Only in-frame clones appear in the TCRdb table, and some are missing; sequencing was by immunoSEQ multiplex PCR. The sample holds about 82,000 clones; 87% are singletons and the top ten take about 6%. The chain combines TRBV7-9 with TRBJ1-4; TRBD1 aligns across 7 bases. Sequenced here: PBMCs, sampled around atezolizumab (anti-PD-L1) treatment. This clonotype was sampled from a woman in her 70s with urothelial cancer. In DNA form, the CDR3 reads TGTGCCAGCAGCTCCACAGGGGCGGTGACTAATGAAAAACTGTTTTTT. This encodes CASSSTGAVTNEKLFF.